The sequence of this T cell receptor beta chain was determined in a study of control samples from healthy donors and cancer patients (dated by TCRdb to about 2020). The trim is 1 base for V and 8 bases for J, with a gap of 8 bases between the germline ends. The germline V gene specifies MNHNS as CDR1 and SASEGT as CDR2. Measured from the cysteine to the phenylalanine, the CDR3 is 12 residues long. The DNA shown is the 36-base CDR3, in frame from base 1. The method was the immunoSEQ multiplex PCR assay. TCRdb provides this immuneACCESS table in a form limited to in-frame rearrangements. Some clones are lacking; in checked studies, under half of them reflect an unresolved V gene, and why the rest are absent is not known. The sample table contains under 80,000 clones; only one count was recorded for about 95% of them. The ten largest clones add up to roughly 3% of the sample. As for this clone: Which antigen it targets is not known. No base quality information exists; no much larger clone differs at one position.

Sequences were obtained from blood. This clonotype was obtained from a woman younger than 45 in good health. The rearrangement joined TRBV6-1 to TRBJ2-5; TRBD1 is a weak D gene call, 5 bases matching. In nucleotide form, the sequence is TGTGCCAGCAGTGAAGTCAGGACAACCCAGTACTTC. Its protein is CASSEVRTTQYF.